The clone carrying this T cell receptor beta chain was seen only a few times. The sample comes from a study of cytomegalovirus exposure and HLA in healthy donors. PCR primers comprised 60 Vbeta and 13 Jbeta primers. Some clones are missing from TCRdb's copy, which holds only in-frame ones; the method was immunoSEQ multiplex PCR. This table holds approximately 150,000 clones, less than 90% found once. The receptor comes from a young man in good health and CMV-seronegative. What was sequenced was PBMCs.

The CDR3 here is CSTRTGKNEKLFF. In DNA form, the CDR3 reads TGCAGCACCCGGACTGGGAAGAATGAAAAACTGTTTTTT. This chain links TRBV29-1 with TRBJ1-4; D unclear. Germline loops: CDR1 SQVTM, CDR2 ANQGSEA. CDR3 size: 13 residues. V was trimmed by 8 bases and J by 5 bases, leaving 15 bases between them.